This paragraph reports one T cell receptor (beta chain). What antigen it recognizes has not been identified. Nothing much larger sits one base from this clone, and base qualities are not available. The sample belongs to a study of beta chain features in type 1 diabetes (dated by TCRdb to between 2018 and 2020). Notes on the research overall: Mean age, gender distribution, total cell number and subset yield were not different between patients and healthy donors. Regulatory and stem cell-like memory subsets were obtained from only 8 patients and roughly eight healthy donors, while naive and central memory subsets were obtained from all 30 or so donors. A total of approximately 100 million sorted cells were examined across all samples, and the number of cells per subset was strongly correlated with RNA yield. In the study, TCRB repertoires of sorted circulating CD4+ T cell subsets from recently diagnosed type 1 diabetes patients were compared with those of matched healthy donors.

According to the germline V gene, CDR1 reads MDHEN and CDR2 reads SYDVKM. The germline V end is reduced by 5 bases and the J end by 6 bases; junction bases left unmatched: 9. The CDR3 sequence holds 15 residues, the cysteine and phenylalanine included. The retained sequence is limited to the CDR3, 45 bases, with the frame set at the first base. The entire isolated RNA was reverse transcribed using the High Capacity cDNA Reverse Transcription Kit, and thus expressed TCRB transcripts were sequenced. Deep immunoSEQ sequencing was applied to naive, central memory and regulatory T cell samples, giving an average of roughly 3.5 million total reads per sample. Sorted cells were lysed in RLT buffer, and RNA was extracted using DNase-treated RNeasy Micro or Mini kits according to cell number. Each cell subset was processed on its own to prevent cross-contamination, while patient and healthy donor samples were processed together. Using the immunoSEQ multiplex PCR, TCRB sequences were amplified from cDNA into 87-bp fragments spanning the CDR3 region. Sequencing of the amplicons was performed on the Illumina HiSeq platform. For the original study's pipeline: Synthetic template baselines were used to correct PCR bias computationally, reads within Hamming distance 2 were collapsed, and singletons that could not be merged were discarded. By aligning reads against IMGT, V, D and J genes, CDR3 length, and insertions or deletions at six rearrangement sites were assigned. Within each subset, clonotype counts were normalized to sorted cell number, and only after that were true diversity and Gini coefficients computed with the tcR R package. The overlap coefficient, calculated on TCRB nucleotide sequences, was used to measure repertoire sharing. Out-of-frame TCRB sequences from naive cells were analyzed as a proxy for the pre-selection repertoire. The source is immuneACCESS, and TCRdb retained only in-frame sequences with V and J called. Part of the clones is not carried over; for the studies checked, unresolved V genes explain less than half of this, and the remainder is unexplained. Clonal size and the V and J genes are those of that table, whereas D and trimming came from the DNA. The sample has some 900,000 clones on record, roughly 15% of them singletons. The ten largest clones add up to 0.02% to 0.03% of the sample.

Paper-wide results and their limitations: A moderate but significant shortening of TCRB CDR3 length was observed in type 1 diabetes patients in all four CD4+ subsets. PCR might favor shorter templates, but patient and control samples were amplified and corrected together, so any skew would affect both groups equally. Because small numbers of individuals were included in the HLA sub-analyses, any influence of HLA type on TCRB rearrangement was left unresolved. Fewer insertions and more nucleotide deletions at VDJ recombination sites were observed in patients with type 1 diabetes, implying thymic rearrangement abnormalities. Naive, central memory and regulatory TCRB repertoires appeared to be more similar among patients than among healthy donors. Sequencing cDNA rather than genomic DNA could over-represent highly expressing activated cells, although activation and CD3 levels did not differ between groups.

From each donor, a single peripheral blood sample of around 120 mL on average was drawn into heparinised tubes. Using a panel that included CD45RO, CCR7, CD25, CD127, CD95 and CD27, naive, central memory, regulatory and stem cell-like memory CD4+ T cells were sorted on a BD FACSAria II. Purity was above 95% for every sorted population. PBMCs were isolated right away by Lymphoprep density gradient centrifugation and were stained directly, without culture. Samples were stained and sorted in pairs, with one healthy donor and one patient per experiment, so that batch effects were minimized. The sequencing input was naive CD4+ T cells from blood. What this sample's cell subset or site label stands for: true naive CD4+ T cells. The V gene is TRBV28 and the J gene is TRBJ2-3, with 9 bases in between that match TRBD2. This receptor was obtained from a woman younger than 35 in good health. The sequenced DNA is TGTGCCAGCAGTAATAGAGCGGGAGGAGTGGATACGCAGTATTTT. This codes for CASSNRAGGVDTQYF.